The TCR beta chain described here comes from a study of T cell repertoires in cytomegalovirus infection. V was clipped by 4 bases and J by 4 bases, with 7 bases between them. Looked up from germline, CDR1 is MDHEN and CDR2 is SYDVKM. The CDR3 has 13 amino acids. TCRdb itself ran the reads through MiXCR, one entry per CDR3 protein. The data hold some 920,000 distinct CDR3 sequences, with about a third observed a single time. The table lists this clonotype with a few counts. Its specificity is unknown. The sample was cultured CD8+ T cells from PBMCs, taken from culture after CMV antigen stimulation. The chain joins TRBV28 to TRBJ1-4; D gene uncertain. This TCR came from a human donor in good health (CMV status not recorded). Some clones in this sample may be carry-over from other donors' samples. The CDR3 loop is CASSYRVNEKLFF. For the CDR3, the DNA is TGTGCCAGCAGTTACAGAGTTAATGAAAAACTGTTTTTT.